This TCR beta chain originates from a study of T cells in Graves' hyperthyroidism and ophthalmopathy. It was RNA transcripts that yielded the amplified TCR beta CDR3 regions. TCR CDR3 underwent first-round RT-PCR with the HTBI primer set. TCRdb reanalysed the multiplex PCR reads using MiXCR and keeps one entry per CDR3 protein. The profile covers 95,000 to 100,000 distinct CDR3 sequences, with 51% appearing a single time and around 29% taken by the ten largest. Lactation, pregnancy, other autoimmune disease or uncontrolled infection excluded patients. Based on clinical symptoms, serum thyroxine and TRAb, thyroid ultrasound and orbital computed tomography, diagnoses were reached. V was pared by 4 bases and J by 5 bases, with 12 bases between. Looked up from germline, CDR1 is ENHRY and CDR2 is SYGVKD. The CDR3 sequence is 14 residues long.

Sequenced sample: blood. The chain combines TRBV10-3 with TRBJ1-5, with TRBD1 as a possible D gene (5 bases). The sequence derives from a woman in her thirties or forties with Graves' hyperthyroidism. Here the CDR3 reads CAISGRGGDQPQHF. In DNA form, the CDR3 reads TGTGCCATCAGTGGGAGGGGTGGGGATCAGCCCCAGCATTTT.